The 11 T cell receptor beta chains presented below share a single source sample, sequenced in a study of OX40 agonist ivuxolimab in advanced cancers. The repertoire was sequenced with immunoSEQ multiplex PCR; TCRdb's copy has only in-frame clones and lacks some. This table has roughly 60,000 clones, about 89% appearing once. Here the sequenced sample was CD4+ or CD8+ T cells sorted from blood, taken in a trial of the OX40 agonist ivuxolimab. The source is an adult with an advanced solid tumor such as melanoma, head and neck, liver or kidney cancer.

The rearrangement uses TRBV4-2 and TRBJ2-3; 7 positions agree with TRBD2. The CDR3 is 16 residues long. V lost 1 base to trimming and J lost 0 bases; unmatched junction nucleotides: 4. CDR1 is LGHNA and CDR2 is YNFKEQ in the germline V gene. As DNA, the CDR3 is TGTGCCAGCAGCCAAGCACCGGGAGGTAGCACAGATACGCAGTATTTT. It is translated as CASSQAPGGSTDTQYF.

Remarks on this clone: Other DNA sequences from this sample encode an identical CDR3 as well. This chain connects TRBV27 to TRBJ1-1; D is unresolved. CDR1 is MNHEY, CDR2 SMNVEV, per germline (reference sequence). The CDR3 sequence is 14 residues long. The germline V and J ends were trimmed by 4 bases and 7 bases, with 16 bases remaining between them. The CDR3 DNA reads as TGTGCCAGCAGTTACGACGGCCAACTTAGTGAAGCTTTCTTT. Translated: CASSYDGQLSEAFF.

The chain uses TRBV20-1 and TRBJ2-1; D is undetermined. Germline V gives CDR1 DFQATT, CDR2 SNEGSKA (reference sequence). V shed 7 bases and J shed 6 bases, with 10 bases lying between them. CDR3 length: 11 residues. DNA of the CDR3: TGCAGTGTCAGCCGGCGCAATGAGCAGTTCTTC. It translates to CSVSRRNEQFF.

The chain links TRBV30 to TRBJ2-3; the D gene is possibly TRBD2 (5 bases). The germline V gene has CDR1 GTSNPN and CDR2 SVGIG (reference sequence). The CDR3 has 15 residues. V shed 0 bases and J shed 2 bases, with 12 bases lying between them. CDR3 sequence (DNA): TGTGCCTGGAGTGTACTTAGCGCAGCCACAGATACGCAGTATTTT. Translation: CAWSVLSAATDTQYF.

The count of this clone is one. The chain recombines TRBV4-3 with TRBJ2-1; D perhaps matches TRBD1 (5 bases). The CDR3 sequence is 14 residues long. V was pared by 1 base and J by 5 bases, with 9 bases between. The germline V gene encodes CDR1 LGHNA and CDR2 YSLEER. The CDR3 DNA reads as TGCGCCAGCAGCCAAGGTCCAGGGAACAATGAGCAGTTCTTC. Protein sequence: CASSQGPGNNEQFF.

V is TRBV14 and J is TRBJ2-2; TRBD1 matches at 9 bases. Looked up from germline, CDR1 is SGHDN and CDR2 is FVKESK. The CDR3 sequence is 15 residues long. Trimming took 4 bases from V and 4 from J; bases not matched to a gene: 4. CDR3 loop: CASSRTGAVTGELFF. The CDR3 nucleotides read TGTGCCAGCAGCCGGACAGGGGCGGTCACCGGGGAGCTGTTTTTT.

This chain's CDR3 is CASSLLAGNYEQYF. The CDR3 DNA follows: TGTGCCAGCTCCCTGCTAGCGGGGAACTACGAGCAGTACTTC. The chain recombines TRBV11-2 with TRBJ2-7, with 9 bases aligning to TRBD2. This CDR3 is built from 14 residues. The V segment lost 8 bases and the J segment 3 bases; nucleotides outside the gene matches: 8. Germline-derived CDR1 and CDR2 are SGHAT and FQNNGV.

The chain recombines TRBV25-1 with TRBJ2-5; 11 nucleotides match TRBD2. The ends lost 9 bases at V and 7 bases at J; junction bases unmatched: 1. The CDR3 covers 11 residues. Per the germline V gene, CDR1 is MGHDK and CDR2 is SYGVNS. CDR3 DNA: TGTGCCAGTGGGACTAGCGGGACCCAGTACTTC. This codes for CASGTSGTQYF.

The rearrangement uses TRBV6-5 and TRBJ1-6; D is unclear. The V and J ends lost 11 bases and 4 bases respectively, with 12 bases between them. The CDR3 spans 13 residues. Germline V gene data show CDR1 as MNHEY and CDR2 as SVGAGI. CDR3: CAVAVAYNSPLHF. CDR3 sequence (DNA): TGTGCCGTCGCGGTGGCTTATAATTCACCCCTCCACTTT.

This chain connects TRBV27 to TRBJ2-7, with D possibly TRBD2 on 6 matching bases. V was pared by 6 bases and J by 1 base, with 10 bases between. Looked up from germline, CDR1 is MNHEY and CDR2 is SMNVEV (reference sequence). The CDR3 spans 13 residues. The CDR3 region is CASRMEGSYEQYF. The CDR3 bases are TGTGCCAGCAGGATGGAGGGATCCTACGAGCAGTACTTC.

On this clone itself: Being one base from a much bigger clone, this may be a read error. The V and J genes are TRBV30 and TRBJ1-4; D remains ambiguous. The CDR3 contains 14 residues. Germline CDR1 and CDR2: GTSNPN and SVGIG (reference sequence). The CDR3 region has the DNA TGTGCCTGGAGTCGGAGTGCAACTAATGAAAAACTGCTTTTT. Translated, it gives CAWSRSATNEKLLF.